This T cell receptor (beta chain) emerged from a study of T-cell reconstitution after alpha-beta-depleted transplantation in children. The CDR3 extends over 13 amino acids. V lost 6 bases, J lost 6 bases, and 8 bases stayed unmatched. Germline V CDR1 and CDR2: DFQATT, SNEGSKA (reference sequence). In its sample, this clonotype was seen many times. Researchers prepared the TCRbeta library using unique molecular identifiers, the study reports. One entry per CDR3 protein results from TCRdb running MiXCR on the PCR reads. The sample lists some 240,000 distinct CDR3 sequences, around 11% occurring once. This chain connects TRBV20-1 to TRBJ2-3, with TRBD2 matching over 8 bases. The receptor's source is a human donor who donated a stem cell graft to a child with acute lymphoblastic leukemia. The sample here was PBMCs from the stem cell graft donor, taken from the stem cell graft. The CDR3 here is CSALAGRGDTQYF. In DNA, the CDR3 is TGCAGTGCCTTAGCGGGAAGAGGCGATACGCAGTATTTT.